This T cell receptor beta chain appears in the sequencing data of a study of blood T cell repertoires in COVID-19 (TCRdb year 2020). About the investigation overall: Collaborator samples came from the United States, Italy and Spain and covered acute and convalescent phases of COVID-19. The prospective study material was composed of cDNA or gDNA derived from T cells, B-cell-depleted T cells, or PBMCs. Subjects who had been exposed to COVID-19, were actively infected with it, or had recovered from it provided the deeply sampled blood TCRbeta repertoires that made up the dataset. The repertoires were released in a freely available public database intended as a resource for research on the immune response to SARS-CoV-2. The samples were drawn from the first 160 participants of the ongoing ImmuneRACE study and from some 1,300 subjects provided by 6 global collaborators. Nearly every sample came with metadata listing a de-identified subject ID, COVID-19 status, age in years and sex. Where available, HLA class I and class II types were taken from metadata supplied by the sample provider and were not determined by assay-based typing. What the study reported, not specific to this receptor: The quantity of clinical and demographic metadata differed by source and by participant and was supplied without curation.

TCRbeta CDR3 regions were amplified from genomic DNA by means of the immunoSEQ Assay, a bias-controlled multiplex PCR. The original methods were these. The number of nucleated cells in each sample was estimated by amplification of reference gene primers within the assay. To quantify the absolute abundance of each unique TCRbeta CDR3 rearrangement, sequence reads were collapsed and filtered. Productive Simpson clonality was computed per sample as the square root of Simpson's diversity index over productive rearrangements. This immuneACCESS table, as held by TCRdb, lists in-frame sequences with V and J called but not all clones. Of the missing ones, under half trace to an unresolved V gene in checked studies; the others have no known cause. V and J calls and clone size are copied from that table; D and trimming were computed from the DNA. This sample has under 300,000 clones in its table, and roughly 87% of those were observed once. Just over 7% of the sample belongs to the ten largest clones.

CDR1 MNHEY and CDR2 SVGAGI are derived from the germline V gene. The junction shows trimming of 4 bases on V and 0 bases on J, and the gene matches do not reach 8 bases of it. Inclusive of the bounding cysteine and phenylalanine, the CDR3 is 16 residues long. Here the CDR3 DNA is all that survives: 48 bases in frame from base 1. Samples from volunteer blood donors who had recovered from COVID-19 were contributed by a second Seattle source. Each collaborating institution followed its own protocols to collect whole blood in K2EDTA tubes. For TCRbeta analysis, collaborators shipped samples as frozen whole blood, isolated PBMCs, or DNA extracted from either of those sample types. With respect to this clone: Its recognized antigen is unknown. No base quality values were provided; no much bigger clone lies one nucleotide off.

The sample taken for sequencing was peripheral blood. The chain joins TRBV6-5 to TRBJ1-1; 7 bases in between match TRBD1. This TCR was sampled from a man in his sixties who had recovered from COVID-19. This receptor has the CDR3 CASSSVTTGLNTEAFF. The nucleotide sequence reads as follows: TGTGCCAGCAGTTCCGTAACGACAGGGCTGAACACTGAAGCTTTCTTT.